The clone carrying this T cell receptor beta chain showed up just a few times. The antigen is undetermined. This sample is drawn from a study of T cells after yellow fever vaccination. Study results and caveats: Contamination by abundant bulk-population clonotypes could be present in FACS-sorted repertoires. Most clones from primary vaccination resurfaced after the booster (around 97% CD4, over 75% CD8).

TCRdb ran MiXCR on the 5' RACE reads and lists one entry per CDR3 protein. The data hold approximately 150,000 distinct CDR3 sequences, with roughly 6.4% observed a single time. With 5 bases removed from V and 3 bases from J, the gap between germline ends came to 13 bases. The CDR3 covers 13 residues. Germline V lookup: CDR1 DFQATT, CDR2 SNEGSKA (reference sequence). The specimen comprised CD4+ T cells sorted from PBMCs, sampled on the day of the first yellow fever vaccination. This sequence joins TRBV20-1 and TRBJ2-5; perhaps TRBD2 as D (6 bases). The receptor was derived from a man aged 18 to 29 who received the YFV17D yellow fever vaccine. The CDR3 here is CSALDGSEETQYF. The CDR3 DNA reads as TGCAGTGCTCTGGACGGGAGTGAAGAGACCCAGTACTTC.